These T cell receptor beta chains were read from a single sample in a study of T cell repertoires in cytomegalovirus infection. One entry per CDR3 protein results from TCRdb running MiXCR on the reads. This sample yields about 150,000 distinct CDR3 sequences, of which around a quarter are seen a single time; roughly 9.8% belongs to the top ten. Specimen: PBMCs. The receptor source for this set is a human donor in good health (CMV status not recorded). Some clones in this sample may be carry-over from other donors' samples. Each CDR3 is given with its conserved first and last residue. The D gene is left open where the match is weak. The size entry is marked missing in some rows and otherwise reads once, few, many or a size class.

D gene	J gene	clone size	CDR3 length	V gene	CDR3 protein	CDR3 DNA
.	TRBJ1-5	few	15	TRBV7-9	CASSSDRTLMQPQHF	TGTGCCAGCAGCTCAGACCGGACCCTGATGCAGCCCCAGCATTTT
.	TRBJ1-1	.	15	TRBV18	CASSPLSRANTEAFF	TGTGCCAGCTCACCATTGAGCAGGGCGAACACTGAAGCTTTCTTT
.	TRBJ1-1	.	13	TRBV6-1	CASSEVFGTEAFF	TGTGCCAGCAGTGAGGTGTTTGGGACTGAAGCTTTCTTT
TRBD1	TRBJ2-5	few	12	TRBV20-1	CSARTGVETQYF	TGCAGTGCCCGGACAGGGGTAGAGACCCAGTACTTC
TRBD1	TRBJ1-5	.	18	TRBV5-1	CASSLVGVPGTGCQPQHF	TGCGCCAGCAGCTTGGTAGGGGTACCCGGGACAGGGTGTCAGCCCCAGCATTTT
TRBD1	TRBJ2-1	once	16	TRBV5-1	CASSLVGQGFGNEQFF	TGCGCCAGCAGCTTGGTGGGACAGGGGTTTGGTAATGAGCAGTTCTTC
.	TRBJ2-7	many	15	TRBV7-2	CASRDWTEKGDEQYF	TGTGCCAGCAGGGACTGGACTGAAAAAGGCGACGAGCAGTACTTC
TRBD2	TRBJ2-7	many	16	TRBV7-6	CASSLEVSGLTYEQYF	TGTGCCAGCAGCTTAGAAGTTAGCGGGCTGACCTACGAGCAGTACTTC
.	TRBJ1-3	once	16	TRBV29-1	CSVDEEGPISGNTIYF	TGCAGCGTCGATGAGGAGGGGCCCATCTCTGGAAACACCATATATTTT
.	TRBJ2-1	many	14	TRBV6-2/TRBV6-3	CASSLGELYNEQFF	TGTGCCAGCAGTTTGGGGGAGCTATACAATGAGCAGTTCTTC
.	TRBJ2-1	few	10	TRBV29-1	CSLIDGTQFF	TGCAGCCTCATCGATGGCACTCAGTTCTTC
.	TRBJ1-6	few	16	TRBV14	CASSQDSGVRNSPLHF	TGTGCCAGCAGCCAAGATTCAGGGGTTAGAAATTCACCCCTCCACTTT
.	TRBJ2-1	.	15	TRBV19	CASSIIAGGGNEQFF	TGTGCCAGTAGTATAATTGCGGGCGGCGGTAATGAGCAGTTCTTC
.	TRBJ2-3	many	16	TRBV7-2	CASSLEKSRKTDTQYF	TGTGCCAGCAGCTTAGAGAAATCCCGGAAGACAGATACGCAGTATTTT
TRBD1	TRBJ1-1	.	15	TRBV2	CASSEAKQGATEAFF	TGTGCCAGCAGTGAAGCAAAACAGGGGGCAACTGAAGCTTTCTTT
.	TRBJ2-1	.	16	TRBV19	CASSLLGRSSYNEQFF	TGTGCCAGTAGCCTCCTGGGAAGGAGCTCCTACAATGAGCAGTTCTTC
.	TRBJ1-4	many	12	TRBV12-3/TRBV12-4	CASSRANEKLFF	TGTGCCAGCAGTCGGGCTAATGAAAAACTGTTTTTT
TRBD1	TRBJ1-1	many	17	TRBV6-5	CASSYSPDRTLNTEAFF	TGTGCCAGCAGTTACTCCCCGGACAGGACCCTGAACACTGAAGCTTTCTTT
TRBD1	TRBJ2-3	many	18	TRBV4-3	CASSQDPPGTGAADTQYF	TGCGCCAGCAGCCAAGATCCCCCCGGGACAGGGGCAGCAGATACGCAGTATTTT
TRBD2	TRBJ2-3	.	17	TRBV4-3	CASSQDRAGALRNTQYF	TGCGCCAGCAGCCAAGATCGGGCGGGAGCCCTAAGAAATACGCAGTATTTT
.	TRBJ2-1	few	16	TRBV11-2	CASSGGDGGSYNEQFF	TGTGCCAGCAGCGGGGGAGACGGGGGTTCCTACAATGAGCAGTTCTTC
TRBD1	TRBJ2-2	many	16	TRBV7-3	CASSSQTGGIAGELFF	TGTGCCAGCAGCTCTCAGACAGGGGGCATCGCCGGGGAGCTGTTTTTT
.	TRBJ2-3	many	15	TRBV7-2	CASSKGDWGTDTQYF	TGTGCCAGCAGCAAGGGAGACTGGGGCACAGATACGCAGTATTTT
.	TRBJ1-1	few	14	TRBV6-1	CASSVQGLNTEAFF	TGTGCCAGCAGTGTACAGGGCTTGAACACTGAAGCTTTCTTT
TRBD2	TRBJ2-1	many	16	TRBV15	CATSREAASGYNEQFF	TGTGCCACCAGCAGAGAAGCGGCTAGCGGTTACAATGAGCAGTTCTTC
.	TRBJ1-2	.	16	TRBV7-3	CASSSPRDRANYGYTF	TGTGCCAGCAGCTCCCCCCGGGACCGAGCTAACTATGGCTACACCTTC
.	TRBJ2-2	many	12	TRBV7-2	CASTQGGGELFF	TGTGCCAGCACCCAGGGGGGCGGGGAGCTGTTTTTT
.	TRBJ1-1	.	14	TRBV5-4	CASRTGGVNTEAFF	TGTGCCAGCAGAACGGGGGGAGTGAACACTGAAGCTTTCTTT
TRBD2	TRBJ2-2	.	16	TRBV11-2	CASSLVSSGGTGELFF	TGTGCCAGCAGCTTAGTCAGTAGCGGGGGCACCGGGGAGCTGTTTTTT
TRBD2	TRBJ2-5	.	18	TRBV11-2	CASSRDEGPGLGGETQYF	TGTGCCAGCAGCCGGGACGAAGGACCGGGACTAGGGGGAGAGACCCAGTACTTC
TRBD1	TRBJ1-1	.	15	TRBV5-1	CASSLETGALTEAFF	TGCGCCAGCAGCTTAGAGACAGGGGCGCTAACTGAAGCTTTCTTT
TRBD1	TRBJ1-1	.	14	TRBV6-2/TRBV6-3	CASNLWDRNTEAFF	TGTGCCAGCAACCTCTGGGACAGGAACACTGAAGCTTTCTTT
.	TRBJ2-7	few	14	TRBV6-1	CASSDSGRPYEQYF	TGTGCCAGCAGTGACAGCGGCAGACCCTACGAGCAGTACTTC
.	TRBJ2-2	.	13	TRBV4-3	CASSHSQGGELFF	TGCGCCAGCAGCCACTCTCAAGGCGGGGAGCTGTTTTTT
.	TRBJ2-3	few	14	TRBV28	CASSVTGTSDTQYF	TGTGCCAGCAGTGTTACAGGGACCTCTGATACGCAGTATTTT
.	TRBJ1-2	.	14	TRBV9	CASRAPAGNYGYTF	TGTGCCAGCAGGGCCCCCGCCGGGAACTATGGCTACACCTTC
.	TRBJ1-2	many	12	TRBV7-2	CASSQTGGGYTF	TGTGCCAGCAGCCAAACGGGGGGTGGCTACACCTTC
.	TRBJ2-2	.	17	TRBV11-1	CASSQDRGTFSTGELFF	TGTGCCAGCAGCCAAGATAGAGGGACATTCAGCACCGGGGAGCTGTTTTTT
.	TRBJ2-7	many	14	TRBV7-6	CASSLGDGNYEQYF	TGTGCCAGCAGCTTGGGGGACGGCAACTACGAGCAGTACTTC